This TCR beta chain appears in the sequencing data of a study of cytomegalovirus exposure and HLA in healthy donors. Overall study context: Of the donors genotyped, 398 in all, about 81% fell in the Caucasian-associated ancestry cluster.

General study points: A classifier reportedly called cytomegalovirus status with high sensitivity and specificity.

This PCR relied on a set of 60 Vbeta primers and 13 Jbeta primers. TCRdb's table, derived via immunoSEQ multiplex PCR, lists solely in-frame clones and lacks some. The table has around 140,000 clones, less than 90% seen once. On this clone: Its antigen remains unidentified. This specimen includes other DNA sequences encoding the same CDR3.

With 6 bases clipped from V and 0 bases from J, the junction kept 5 bases outside the gene matches. Per germline, CDR1 SNHLY and CDR2 FYNNEI. The CDR3 loop spans 15 amino acids. Sequenced material: PBMCs. The TCR originated in a man aged 40-49 years in good health and CMV-seronegative. This sequence joins TRBV2 and TRBJ2-3; 8 bases agree with TRBD1. CDR3 nucleotide sequence: TGTGCCAGCAGCGACGGACAGGGAAGCACAGATACGCAGTATTTT. Its protein product is CASSDGQGSTDTQYF.